This TCR beta chain was observed in a study of blood T cell repertoires in COVID-19. Study overall: Researchers got acute and convalescent COVID-19 samples from the United States, Italy and Spain. The analysed material was cDNA or gDNA that came from T cells, B-cell-depleted T cells, or PBMCs.

CDR1 is SQVTM, CDR2 ANQGSEA, per germline. The CDR3 runs to 13 residues. Trimming removed 6 bases from V and 3 bases from J; junction bases left unmatched: 7. Authors' analysis steps: Nucleated cell number was recorded as an estimate derived from reference gene primer amplification. Data came from immunoSEQ multiplex PCR; TCRdb stores just in-frame clones and leaves some out. That table supplies the V and J calls and clone size; D and trimming were determined from the DNA. Of 90,000 to 120,000 clones listed, around 84% are singletons. This rearrangement joins TRBV29-1 to TRBJ2-7; 8 bases are a match to TRBD1. The sequencing input was peripheral blood. This TCR derives from a human donor in a cohort sampled during active COVID-19. CDR3 in DNA: TGCAGCGTCAATACAGGGGGTGTCTACGAGCAGTACTTC. It translates to CSVNTGGVYEQYF.